This TCR beta chain was identified in a study of CD8 T cells in Susac syndrome. The RNA input was roughly 0.45 to 1 ug, and it was reverse transcribed with random hexamers. TCRdb called the immunoSEQ multiplex PCR reads again in MiXCR, with one record for every CDR3 protein. Here the sample spans some 170,000 distinct CDR3 sequences, around 96% being singletons. The CDR3 runs to 10 residues. Deletions cut 5 bases from V and 8 bases from J, with 4 bases between. The germline V gene encodes CDR1 SEHNR and CDR2 FQNEAQ (reference sequence). Sequencing was performed on CD4+ T cells from PBMCs. This clonotype was obtained from a human donor in good health. The V gene is TRBV7-9, the J gene TRBJ2-1; no definite D call. The CDR3 DNA is TGTGCCAGCAGCATGGATGAGCAGTTCTTC. This encodes CASSMDEQFF.